Listed below are T cell receptor beta chains from one sample, sequenced in a study of blood T cell repertoires in COVID-19. The method was immunoSEQ multiplex PCR; TCRdb's version includes in-frame clones alone and lacks a portion of them. The table has about 120,000 clones, over 70% seen once. Sequencing input: peripheral blood. All receptors derive from a man in his 70s with acute or convalescent COVID-19. Both conserved end residues are part of each CDR3. The D gene is left open where the match is weak. Expanded clones are given a class, and other clones once, few, many or no size at all.

TRBV19	-	TRBJ2-2	TRBD2	TGTGCCAGTAAGCTAGCGGGGGGGCCGACCGGGGAGCTGTTTTTT	CASKLAGGPTGELFF
TRBV6-5	once	TRBJ2-1	TRBD2	TGTGCCAGCAGTTACAAGCGGGGGGGCTCCTACAATGAGCAGTTCTTC	CASSYKRGGSYNEQFF
TRBV19	-	TRBJ2-3	-	TGTGCCAGTAGTATTTCGGGGTCCAGCACAGATACGCAGTATTTT	CASSISGSSTDTQYF
TRBV7-2	-	TRBJ1-6	-	TGTGCCAGCAGCTCGAGCTCCTATAATTCACCCCTCCACTTT	CASSSSSYNSPLHF
TRBV7-2	-	TRBJ1-1	TRBD1	TGTGCCAGCAGCCCCGGACAGGGGTCCTCCGAAGCTTTCTTT	CASSPGQGSSEAFF
TRBV4-2	-	TRBJ2-5	-	TGTGCCAGCAGCCAAGCGGTCGACGGGGGGCCACAAGAGACCCAGTACTTC	CASSQAVDGGPQETQYF
TRBV7-9	few	TRBJ2-5	-	TGTGCCAGCAGCTTAGCGTTAGGGCAGGGGCAGCGGGAGACCCAGTACTTC	CASSLALGQGQRETQYF
TRBV19	-	TRBJ1-2	-	TGTGCCAGTAGTATGGACCCCAGGGCTGGCTACACCTTC	CASSMDPRAGYTF
TRBV27	-	TRBJ2-1	TRBD2	TGTGCCAGCAGTCGTATAGGCGGGGGCAATGAGCAGTTCTTC	CASSRIGGGNEQFF
TRBV6-5	-	TRBJ1-5	-	TGTGCCAGCACAGGTCAGCCCCAGCATTTT	CASTGQPQHF
TRBV5-1	-	TRBJ1-6	-	TGCGCCAGCAGCTTAACCGGGTTTGAGTCCCTCCACTTT	CASSLTGFESLHF
TRBV7-2	-	TRBJ1-3	-	TGTGCCAGCAGCTCGTACAGGGCGGTTGGAAACACCATATATTTT	CASSSYRAVGNTIYF
TRBV25-1	-	TRBJ2-1	TRBD2	TGTGCCAGCGGTAGCGGGGGACCCTACAATGAGCAGTTCTTC	CASGSGGPYNEQFF
TRBV6-5	-	TRBJ2-5	TRBD2	TGTGCCAGCGAAGCGGGGGATAAAGAGACCCAGTACTTC	CASEAGDKETQYF
TRBV5-1	-	TRBJ1-1	-	TGCGCCAGCCAGGGCGGGAACACTGAAGCTTTCTTT	CASQGGNTEAFF
TRBV12-3/TRBV12-4	-	TRBJ1-2	-	TGTGCCAGCAGTTTAGATTCAGGCTATGGCTACACCTTC	CASSLDSGYGYTF
TRBV5-1	-	TRBJ1-2	-	TGCGCCAGCAGCTTGAGGGCAGGGGAAGGTTATGGCTACACCTTC	CASSLRAGEGYGYTF
TRBV18	-	TRBJ1-6	TRBD1	TGTGCCAGCTCACTATCGACTTTTACAGGGGTAGATTCACCCCTCCACTTT	CASSLSTFTGVDSPLHF
TRBV6-5	-	TRBJ1-2	-	TGTGCGTGCAGGGACTTTTTTGGCTACACCTTC	CACRDFFGYTF
TRBV29-1	-	TRBJ1-2	TRBD1	TGCAGCGTTTGGACAGGGGAGGGTGGCTACACCTTC	CSVWTGEGGYTF
TRBV2	-	TRBJ1-2	-	TGTGCCAGCAGTGCCGGTTGGGGCTACACCTTC	CASSAGWGYTF
TRBV18	-	TRBJ1-2	-	TGTGCCAGCATCCAGTCAGGGGACTATGGCTACACCTTC	CASIQSGDYGYTF